The 27 T cell receptor beta chains given below trace back to one sample, sequenced in a study of T cells expressing NK-cell markers. TCRdb reprocessed the 5' RACE reads and stores each CDR3 protein as one record, lacking DNA. The data show 160,000 or so distinct CDR3 sequences, and the top ten clones hold about a fifth. The sequenced material came from blood T cells: a sorted CD56 or NKG2C T cell subset, CD4+ or CD8+ T cells, or bulk PBMC T cells (not recorded which). The receptors were gathered from a woman aged 18-70 years in good health.

The chain couples TRBV28 to TRBJ2-3; with no DNA, the TCRdb D assignment of TRBD1 cannot be verified. The CDR3 has 17 residues. Germline values: CDR1 MDHEN, CDR2 SYDVKM. CDR3 in amino acids: CASSPPPLGFSTDTQYF.

This rearrangement joins TRBV5-1 to TRBJ2-1; without DNA, the TCRdb call of TRBD2 cannot be checked. The CDR3 loop spans 15 amino acids. The germline CDR1 and CDR2 sequences are SGHRS and YFSETQ. CDR3 amino acids: CASSSERGGVDEQFF.

V is TRBV7-3 and J is TRBJ2-2; TCRdb's D call, TRBD2, is unchecked because there is no DNA. The CDR3 loop spans 16 amino acids. Germline V lookup: CDR1 SGHTA, CDR2 FQGTGA. The CDR3 sequence is CASSLWGDYNTGELFF.

The V and J genes are TRBV18 and TRBJ2-5. The CDR3 runs 14 residues. The germline CDR1 and CDR2 sequences are KGHSH and LQKENI. The CDR3 protein is CASSSTGTDETQYF.

The chain employs TRBV6-5 and TRBJ1-1; TCRdb returns TRBD1, unconfirmable since there is no DNA. Per the germline V gene, CDR1 is MNHEY and CDR2 is SVGAGI. CDR3 length: 15 amino acids. The CDR3 loop reads CASSLNRGQRTEAFF.

The CDR3 here is CASSRTADTEAFF. V gene TRBV7-9 combines with J gene TRBJ1-1; TCRdb returns TRBD1, unconfirmable since there is no DNA. Germline CDR1 and CDR2: SEHNR and FQNEAQ (reference sequence). The CDR3 contains 13 residues.

This rearrangement joins TRBV29-1 to TRBJ1-5; TCRdb indicates TRBD1, and absent DNA this call remains unverified. The CDR3 has 17 residues. Germline-derived CDR1 and CDR2 are SQVTM and ANQGSEA. CDR3 amino acids: CSVGLDPRTGGNQPQHF.

The chain joins TRBV7-2 to TRBJ2-5; TCRdb's assignment of TRBD2 cannot be checked, as there is no DNA. This CDR3 has 16 amino acids. Germline values: CDR1 SGHTA, CDR2 FQGNSA. This CDR3 reads CASSLWRTSVSETQYF.

The rearrangement joins TRBV30 to TRBJ1-5; the TRBD1 assignment by TCRdb is unverifiable without DNA. CDR3 length: 14 residues. CDR1 is GTSNPN, CDR2 SVGIG, per germline (reference sequence). The CDR3 spells CAWSIAGGNQPQHF.

The chain couples TRBV7-2 to TRBJ2-5; without DNA, the TCRdb call of TRBD1 cannot be checked. Germline CDR1 is SGHTA and CDR2 is FQGNSA. The CDR3 extends over 14 amino acids. CDR3 residues: CASSPPGPQETQYF.

The chain carries TRBV25-1 and TRBJ2-7; TCRdb designates TRBD1, a call that cannot be tested without DNA. CDR3 length equals 12 residues. Germline V gene data show CDR1 as MGHDK and CDR2 as SYGVNS. CDR3 sequence reads: CASSSLGDEQYF.

This sequence joins TRBV5-1 and TRBJ1-1; absent DNA, TCRdb's TRBD1 call cannot be checked. The length of the CDR3 is 15 residues. Germline CDR1 SGHRS, CDR2 YFSETQ. CDR3 region: CASSLTGTGRTEAFF.

The chain has TRBV20-1 and TRBJ1-1; TCRdb reports TRBD1, a call that lacks DNA to check it against. This CDR3 comprises 12 residues. Looked up from germline, CDR1 is DFQATT and CDR2 is SNEGSKA (reference sequence). Here the CDR3 reads CSARTGGTEAFF.

This CDR3 is CASSLMAGGPAEQFF. V gene TRBV7-2 combines with J gene TRBJ2-1; TCRdb proposes TRBD2, but this gene call is untestable without DNA. The CDR3 spans 15 residues. Germline CDR1 is SGHTA and CDR2 is FQGNSA.

The chain employs TRBV5-1 and TRBJ2-1; TCRdb outputs TRBD2, but without DNA this stays unchecked. The CDR3 spans 19 residues. Germline CDR1 is SGHRS and CDR2 is YFSETQ. The CDR3 is CASSLAKFAGLVFGNEQFF.

The J gene is TRBJ2-1, the V gene TRBV9; there is no DNA to check the TCRdb D call of TRBD1. The germline V gene has CDR1 SGDLS and CDR2 YYNGEE. The length of the CDR3 is 15 residues. The CDR3: CASGRGSGSHNEQFF.

The chain carries TRBV12-3 or TRBV12-4 and TRBJ2-2; TCRdb outputs TRBD1, but without DNA this stays unchecked. The CDR3 runs 15 residues. CDR3 sequence: CASSRERRNTGELFF.

The chain links TRBV6-1 to TRBJ2-2; TCRdb picks TRBD1, but there is no DNA to check that call. The germline V gene encodes CDR1 MNHNS and CDR2 SASEGT. The CDR3 contains 16 residues. The CDR3 protein is CASSEWSRTGTGELFF.

Judged by frequency, this clonotype is medium-sized. The J gene is TRBJ2-3, the V gene TRBV5-6; TCRdb designates TRBD1, a call that cannot be tested without DNA. CDR1 and CDR2 from the germline V gene are SGHDT and YYEEEE. The CDR3 length is 16 residues. Here the CDR3 reads CASSLVTGGLGDTQYF.

The chain links TRBV2 to TRBJ1-4. CDR1 is SNHLY and CDR2 is FYNNEI in the germline V gene. The length of the CDR3 is 18 residues. The CDR3 sequence: CASGFRVGRSATNEKLFF. Variable domain in full (rest from reference TRBV2 and TRBJ1-4): EPEVTQTPSHQVTQMGQEVILRCVPISNHLYFYWYRQILGQKVEFLVSFYNNEISEKSEIFDDQFSVERPDGSNFTLKIRSTKLEDSAMYFCASGFRVGRSATNEKLFFGSGTQLSVL.

The rearrangement links TRBV28 to TRBJ1-2. Germline loops: CDR1 MDHEN, CDR2 SYDVKM. The CDR3 has 13 residues. The CDR3 spells CASSSQSNYGYTF.

The chain joins TRBV4-2 to TRBJ2-7; the D gene TCRdb calls, TRBD1, cannot be checked with no DNA. Looked up from germline, CDR1 is LGHNA and CDR2 is YNFKEQ. The CDR3 sequence is 18 residues long. CDR3 sequence: CASSQGLTTGTEYYEQYF.

The chain is built from TRBV2 and TRBJ2-3; the D gene TCRdb calls, TRBD2, cannot be checked with no DNA. The CDR3 length is 13 residues. CDR1 and CDR2 (germline): SNHLY, FYNNEI. This CDR3 is CASSLRSAGGSVF. Supplemented by reference TRBV2 and TRBJ2-3, the full variable domain reads EPEVTQTPSHQVTQMGQEVILRCVPISNHLYFYWYRQILGQKVEFLVSFYNNEISEKSEIFDDQFSVERPDGSNFTLKIRSTKLEDSAMYFCASSLRSAGGSVFGPGTRLTVL.

CDR3 sequence reads: CASSLSDRLNEQFF. The chain carries TRBV12-3 or TRBV12-4 and TRBJ2-1. The CDR3 contains 14 residues.

This chain uses TRBV29-1 with TRBJ2-1; TCRdb's D gene call, TRBD2, goes unchecked for lack of DNA. Germline lookup yields CDR1 SQVTM and CDR2 ANQGSEA. The CDR3 loop spans 13 amino acids. This CDR3 reads CSVEREAYNEQFF.

This sequence joins TRBV7-3 and TRBJ1-5. CDR1 SGHTA and CDR2 FQGTGA come from the germline V gene. The CDR3 has 13 residues. CDR3 sequence: CASSLKANQPQHF. The whole variable domain, filled in from reference TRBV7-3 and TRBJ1-5, reads GAGVSQTPSNKVTEKGKYVELRCDPISGHTALYWYRQSLGQGPEFLIYFQGTGAADDSGLPNDRFFAVRPEGSVSTLKIQRTERGDSAVYLCASSLKANQPQHFGDGTRLSIL.

V is TRBV10-3 and J is TRBJ2-7. The CDR3 sequence is 15 residues long. Germline V gives CDR1 ENHRY, CDR2 SYGVKD. The CDR3 sequence: CAISTTERLSYEQYF.